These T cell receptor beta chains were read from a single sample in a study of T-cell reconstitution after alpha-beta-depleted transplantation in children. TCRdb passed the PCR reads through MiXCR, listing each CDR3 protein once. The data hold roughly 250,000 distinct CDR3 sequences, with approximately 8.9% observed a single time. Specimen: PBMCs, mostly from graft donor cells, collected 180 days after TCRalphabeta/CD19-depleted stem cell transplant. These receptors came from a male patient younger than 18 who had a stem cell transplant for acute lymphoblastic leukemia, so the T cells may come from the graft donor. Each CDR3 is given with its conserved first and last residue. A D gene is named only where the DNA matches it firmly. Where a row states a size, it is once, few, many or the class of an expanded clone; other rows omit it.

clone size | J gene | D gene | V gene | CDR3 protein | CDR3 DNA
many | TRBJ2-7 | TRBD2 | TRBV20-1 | CSAREWGGDSYEQYF | TGCAGTGCTAGAGAGTGGGGGGGGGACTCCTACGAGCAGTACTTC
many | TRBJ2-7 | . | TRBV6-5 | CASSQAKLSYEQYF | TGTGCCAGCAGTCAGGCCAAACTCTCCTACGAGCAGTACTTC
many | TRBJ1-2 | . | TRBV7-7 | CASSPLKTGYTF | TGTGCTAGCAGCCCCCTAAAGACTGGCTACACCTTC
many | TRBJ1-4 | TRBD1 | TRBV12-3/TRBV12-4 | CASSQRTGPGVFF | TGTGCCAGCAGCCAAAGGACAGGACCCGGGGTGTTTTTT
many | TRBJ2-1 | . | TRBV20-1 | CSARDPGAKENEQFF | TGCAGTGCTAGAGATCCAGGGGCTAAGGAGAATGAGCAGTTCTTC
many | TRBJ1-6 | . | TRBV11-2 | CASSLRWDNSPLHF | TGTGCCAGCAGCCTTAGGTGGGATAATTCACCCCTCCACTTT
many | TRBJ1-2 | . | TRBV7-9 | CASSLVQGDGYTF | TGTGCCAGCAGCTTAGTACAGGGAGATGGCTACACCTTC
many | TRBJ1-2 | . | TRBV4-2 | CASSQHLKANNYGYTF | TGTGCCAGCAGCCAACACCTAAAAGCGAATAACTATGGCTACACCTTC
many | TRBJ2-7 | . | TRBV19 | CASSYRFEQYF | TGTGCCAGTAGTTACCGGTTCGAGCAGTACTTC
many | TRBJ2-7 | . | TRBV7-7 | CASSLALGSSYEQYF | TGTGCCAGCAGCTTAGCGTTGGGGAGCTCCTACGAGCAGTACTTC
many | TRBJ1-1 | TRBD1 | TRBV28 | CASPPRTGGNTEAFF | TGTGCCAGCCCCCCACGAACAGGGGGGAACACTGAAGCTTTCTTT
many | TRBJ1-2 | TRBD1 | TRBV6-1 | CASSPGQGTIYGYTF | TGTGCCAGCAGTCCCGGACAGGGGACGATTTATGGCTACACCTTC
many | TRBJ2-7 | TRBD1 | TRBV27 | CASSSFPDRSSYEQYF | TGTGCCAGCAGTTCTTTCCCGGACAGGAGCTCCTACGAGCAGTACTTC
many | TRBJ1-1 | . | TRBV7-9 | CASSFRGGEAFF | TGTGCCAGCAGCTTCAGAGGGGGGGAAGCTTTCTTT
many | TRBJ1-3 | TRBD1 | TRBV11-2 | CASSLIRGRGNTIYF | TGTGCCAGCAGCTTAATAAGGGGGCGAGGAAACACCATATATTTT
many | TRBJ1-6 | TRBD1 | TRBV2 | CASTGGRFGNSPLHF | TGTGCCAGCACAGGGGGGCGGTTCGGGAATTCACCCCTCCACTTT
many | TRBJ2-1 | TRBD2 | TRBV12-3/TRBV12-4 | CASSPRLAGAEQFF | TGTGCCAGCAGTCCGAGACTAGCGGGGGCAGAGCAGTTCTTC
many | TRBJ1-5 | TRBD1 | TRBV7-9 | CASSSGQGNQPQHF | TGTGCCAGCAGCTCTGGACAGGGGAATCAGCCCCAGCATTTT
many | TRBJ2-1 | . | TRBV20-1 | CSASGFYNEQFF | TGCAGTGCTAGCGGTTTCTACAATGAGCAGTTCTTC
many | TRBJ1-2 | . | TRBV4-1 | CASSPAPGQFYGYTF | TGCGCCAGCAGCCCCGCCCCCGGACAGTTCTATGGCTACACCTTC
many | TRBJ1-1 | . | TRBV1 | CTSSQDRPGRVNTEAFF | TGCACCAGCAGCCAAGATCGACCAGGGAGGGTGAACACTGAAGCTTTCTTT
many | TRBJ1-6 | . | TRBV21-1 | CASSKFCNGEYNSPLHF | TGTGCCAGCAGCAAGTTCTGTAATGGAGAGTATAATTCACCCCTCCACTTT
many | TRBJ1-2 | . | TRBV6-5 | CASRRRGGNYGYTF | TGTGCCAGCAGAAGGAGGGGGGGAAACTATGGCTACACCTTC
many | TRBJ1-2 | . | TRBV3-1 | CASSQDRQLPYGYTF | TGTGCCAGCAGCCAAGATAGGCAGCTTCCATATGGCTACACCTTC
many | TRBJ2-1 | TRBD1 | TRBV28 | CASNDPGTAFNEQFF | TGTGCCAGCAATGACCCCGGGACAGCTTTCAATGAGCAGTTCTTC
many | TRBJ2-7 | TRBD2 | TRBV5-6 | CASSWGLAVVDEQYF | TGTGCCAGCAGCTGGGGACTAGCGGTAGTCGACGAGCAGTACTTC
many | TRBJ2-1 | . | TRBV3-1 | CASSHASGRPKNNEQFF | TGTGCCAGCAGCCATGCCTCGGGTCGACCAAAAAACAATGAGCAGTTCTTC
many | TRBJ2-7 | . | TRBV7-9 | CASSPGVDYEQYF | TGTGCCAGCAGTCCAGGGGTGGACTACGAGCAGTACTTC
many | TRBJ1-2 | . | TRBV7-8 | CASSHPGPSIVDGYTF | TGTGCCAGCAGCCATCCTGGGCCCTCCATTGTCGATGGCTACACCTTC
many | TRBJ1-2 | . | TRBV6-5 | CASSYAQTDGYTF | TGTGCCAGCAGTTACGCCCAGACGGATGGCTACACCTTC
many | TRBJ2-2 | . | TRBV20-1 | CSATKNANTGELFF | TGCAGTGCTACCAAGAACGCGAACACCGGGGAGCTGTTTTTT
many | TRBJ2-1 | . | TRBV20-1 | CSARRFSSYNEQFF | TGCAGTGCTAGGAGGTTTAGCTCCTACAATGAGCAGTTCTTC
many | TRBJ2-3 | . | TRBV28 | CASSDHITDTQYF | TGTGCCAGCAGTGATCACATCACAGATACGCAGTATTTT
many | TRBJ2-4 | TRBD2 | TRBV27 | CASSLVGLAGAKNIQYF | TGTGCCAGCAGTTTGGTGGGACTAGCTGGGGCCAAAAACATTCAGTACTTC
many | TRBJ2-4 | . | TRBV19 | CASSMTDWNIQYF | TGTGCCAGTAGTATGACAGATTGGAACATTCAGTACTTC
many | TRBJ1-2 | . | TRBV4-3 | CASSQERQPIYGYTF | TGCGCCAGCAGCCAAGAGCGACAGCCTATCTATGGCTACACCTTC
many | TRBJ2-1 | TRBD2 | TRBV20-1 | CSAAMAAGGNNEQFF | TGCAGTGCTGCTATGGCAGCGGGGGGGAACAATGAGCAGTTCTTC
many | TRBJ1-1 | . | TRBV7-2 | CASSLVGSTEAFF | TGTGCCAGCAGCTTAGTTGGGAGCACTGAAGCTTTCTTT
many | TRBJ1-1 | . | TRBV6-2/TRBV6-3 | CASSYLRGAGEAFF | TGTGCCAGCAGTTACCTTCGGGGGGCTGGTGAAGCTTTCTTT
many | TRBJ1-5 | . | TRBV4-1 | CASSQDSYRANQPQHF | TGCGCCAGCAGCCAAGATTCCTACAGGGCTAATCAGCCCCAGCATTTT
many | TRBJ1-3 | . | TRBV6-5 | CASSYRWGAGNTIYF | TGTGCCAGCAGTTATCGGTGGGGGGCTGGAAACACCATATATTTT
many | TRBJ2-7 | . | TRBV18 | CASSPTGEGEQYF | TGTGCCAGCTCACCCACAGGGGAGGGCGAGCAGTACTTC
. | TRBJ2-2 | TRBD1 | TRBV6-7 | CAFSFVFKGARDTGELFF | TGTGCCTTCAGTTTTGTCTTCAAGGGGGCACGGGACACCGGGGAGCTGTTTTTT
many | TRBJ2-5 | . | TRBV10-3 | CAIRGSAEETQYF | TGTGCCATCAGAGGTTCGGCGGAGGAGACCCAGTACTTC
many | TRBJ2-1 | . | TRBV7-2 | CASSLAGGTAPSDEQFF | TGTGCCAGCAGCTTAGCTGGGGGGACAGCCCCTAGTGATGAGCAGTTCTTC
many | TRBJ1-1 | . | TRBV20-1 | CSARDKGVVHTEAFF | TGCAGTGCTAGAGATAAGGGGGTGGTTCACACTGAAGCTTTCTTT